The clone carrying this TCR beta chain occurred many times. The CDR3 is made up of 16 amino acids. The V and J ends lost 4 bases and 2 bases, in that order; junction bases with no gene match: 11. From germline, CDR1 is SGHKS and CDR2 YYEKEE (reference sequence). From the 5' RACE reads, TCRdb called clonotypes with MiXCR, one entry per CDR3 protein. The sample includes roughly 300,000 distinct CDR3 sequences, around 7.3% of them seen just once. The sample comes from a study of T cells after yellow fever vaccination. This chain joins TRBV5-5 and TRBJ2-7; 8 bases are shared with TRBD1. This clonotype was sampled from a man aged 18-30 years who received the YFV17D yellow fever vaccine. The sequencing used PBMCs, collected 35 to 50 days after the first yellow fever vaccination. The CDR3: CASSHRTGRSTYEQYF. The CDR3 nucleotides are TGTGCCAGCAGCCACCGGACAGGGAGGTCGACCTACGAGCAGTACTTC.